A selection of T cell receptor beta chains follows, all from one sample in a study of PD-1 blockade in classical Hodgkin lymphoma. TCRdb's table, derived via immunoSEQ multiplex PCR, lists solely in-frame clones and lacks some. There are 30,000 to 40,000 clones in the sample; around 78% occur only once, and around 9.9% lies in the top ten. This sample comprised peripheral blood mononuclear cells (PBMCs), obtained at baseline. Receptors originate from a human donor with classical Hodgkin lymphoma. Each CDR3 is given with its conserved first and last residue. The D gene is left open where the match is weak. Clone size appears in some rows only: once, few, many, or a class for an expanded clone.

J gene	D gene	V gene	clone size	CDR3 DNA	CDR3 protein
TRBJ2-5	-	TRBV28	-	TGTGCCAGCAGAATCGAGGCGACGGAGACCCAGTACTTC	CASRIEATETQYF
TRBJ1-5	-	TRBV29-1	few	TGCAGCGCTAGTACGCAGCCCAATCAGCCCCAGCATTTT	CSASTQPNQPQHF
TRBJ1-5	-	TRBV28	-	TGTGCCAGCAGTTTAGGGCAGGGATATCGACAGCCCCAGCATTTT	CASSLGQGYRQPQHF
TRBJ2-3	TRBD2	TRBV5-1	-	TGCGCCAGCAGCCTAGAGCCTAGCGGGACTACAGATACGCAGTATTTT	CASSLEPSGTTDTQYF
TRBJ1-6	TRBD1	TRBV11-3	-	TGTGCCAGCAGCTACCGGGACAGGTTGAATTCACCCCTCCACTTT	CASSYRDRLNSPLHF
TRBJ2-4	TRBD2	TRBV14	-	TGTGCCAGCAGCCAAGATATAGCGGGGAAAAACATTCAGTACTTC	CASSQDIAGKNIQYF
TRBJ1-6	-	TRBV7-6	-	TGTGCCAGCAGATTAACCCTTGATTCACCCCTCCACTTT	CASRLTLDSPLHF
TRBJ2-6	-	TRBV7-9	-	TGTGCCAGCAGCTTAGCGAAGGGGACTGGGGCCAACGTCCTGACTTTC	CASSLAKGTGANVLTF
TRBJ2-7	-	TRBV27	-	TGTGCCAGCAACCCAACAGGGTCATCCTACGAGCAGTACTTC	CASNPTGSSYEQYF
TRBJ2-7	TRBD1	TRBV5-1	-	TGCGCCAGCAGGGCCGGGACAGGATACTCCTACGAGCAGTACTTC	CASRAGTGYSYEQYF
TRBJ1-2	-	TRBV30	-	TGTGCCTGGAGTGTGGGGTTAGAAAGTGGCTACACCTTC	CAWSVGLESGYTF
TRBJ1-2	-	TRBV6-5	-	TGTGCCAGCACTACCAGGACCTATGGCTACACCTTC	CASTTRTYGYTF
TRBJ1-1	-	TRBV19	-	TGTGCCAGTAGTATGCAGCGAACTGAAGCTTTCTTT	CASSMQRTEAFF
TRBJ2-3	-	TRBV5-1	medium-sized	TGCGCCAGCAGCTTGGGGACGGAGACAGATACGCAGTATTTT	CASSLGTETDTQYF